This TCR beta chain derives from a study of glioma-infiltrating T cells. Study-level results: Tissue and blood shared very few CDR3 sequences. Tissue-blood divergence was below expectation in non-neoplastic patients, above in gliomas.

As to this clonotype: Antigen specificity is unknown.

V trimming: 10 bases; J trimming: 8 bases; junction bases outside the gene matches: 8. The CDR3 has 13 amino acids. The iRepertoire nested amplicon-rescue multiplex PCR amplified TCR alpha and beta CDR3s from RNA. Input was roughly 100-450 ng of tissue mRNA or PBMC total RNA. TCRdb re-called the multiplex PCR reads through MiXCR, storing one row per CDR3 protein. The sample records around 190,000 distinct CDR3 sequences, roughly 32% being singletons. This chain uses TRBV12-3 or TRBV12-4 with TRBJ1-4, with 9 bases fitting TRBD1. The clonotype comes from a human donor with low-grade glioma or glioblastoma, undergoing nonglioma brain surgery, or in good health (not recorded which). What was sequenced was glioma tissue, nonneoplastic brain tissue, or PBMCs (not recorded which). CDR3 sequence: CATSGTGSEKLFF. In nucleotides, the CDR3 is TGTGCCACTTCCGGGACAGGGTCAGAAAAACTGTTTTTT.